The source of this T cell receptor (delta chain) is a study of Vδ1+ human thymocytes. Study conclusions and caveats: Thymic TRG and TRD repertoires appeared highly polyclonal. Approximately 20% of thymic delta-chain sequences were Vdelta2, with few Vdelta3, unlike blood Vdelta1+ controls. Donors shared many TRG clonotypes but few TRD clonotypes.

Thymocytes were sorted as CD3+ TCRVdelta1+ TCRVdelta2- after alphabeta T cell depletion. Between about 97% and 99.6% of sorted thymocytes were Vdelta1+. The template was reverse-transcribed extracted RNA. Multiplex PCR used pooled V-gene forward primers and a constant-region reverse primer to amplify CDR3s. TCRdb reanalysed the multiplex PCR reads via CATT. In the table there are 20,000 to 25,000 delta-chain clones, approximately 30% of which are singletons. Germline V gene data show CDR1 as TSWWSYY and CDR2 as QGS. CDR3 size: 26 residues. Trimming took 1 base from V and 5 from J, leaving 47 bases between them. On this clone itself: The antigen is not known.

This chain connects TRDV1 to TRDJ1; D possibly corresponds to TRDD3 (5 bases). The sequence was obtained from a boy in the first two years of life who had congenital heart surgery. Sequenced material: Vdelta1+ gamma-delta thymocytes from the thymus. Subset in this sample: FACS-sorted CD3+ TCRalphabeta- TCRVdelta1+ TCRVdelta2- thymocytes. CDR3 amino acids: CALGEPEICRQGSSFCTGARWDKLIF. The CDR3 DNA reads TGTGCTCTTGGGGAACCCGAGATCTGCCGCCAGGGATCATCTTTCTGCACGGGGGCTCGGTGGGATAAACTCATCTTT.